The entry below gives a single TCR beta chain sequence along with its context. The antigen remains unidentified. Primers used in a second PCR of roughly 6 to 11 cycles were a sample-barcoded 5' primer and a J-beta primer mix. A template-switch adaptor with 12 random nucleotides tagged each cDNA molecule. MiXCR, applied by TCRdb to the 5' RACE reads, yields one record per CDR3 protein. Among fewer than 2 million distinct CDR3 sequences listed, about two fifths were seen once. These data are taken from a study of blood T cells in healthy people across ages. Study results and limitations: More naive CD4+ cells and higher diversity were found in long-lived than in aged donors.

V was cut by 1 base and J by 5 bases, with 14 bases left in between. Germline CDR1 reads LNHNV; CDR2 reads YYDKDF (reference sequence). The CDR3 has 15 amino acids. Individuals who donated were healthy Caucasians from Russia aged roughly 6 to 100. Material: blood. This chain connects TRBV15 to TRBJ2-5; D is possibly TRBD1 (5 bases). The TCR was taken from a human donor in good health. The CDR3 DNA reads TGTGCCACCAGCAGAGCCCGGAGCAGGGCTGAGACCCAGTACTTC. It codes for CATSRARSRAETQYF.